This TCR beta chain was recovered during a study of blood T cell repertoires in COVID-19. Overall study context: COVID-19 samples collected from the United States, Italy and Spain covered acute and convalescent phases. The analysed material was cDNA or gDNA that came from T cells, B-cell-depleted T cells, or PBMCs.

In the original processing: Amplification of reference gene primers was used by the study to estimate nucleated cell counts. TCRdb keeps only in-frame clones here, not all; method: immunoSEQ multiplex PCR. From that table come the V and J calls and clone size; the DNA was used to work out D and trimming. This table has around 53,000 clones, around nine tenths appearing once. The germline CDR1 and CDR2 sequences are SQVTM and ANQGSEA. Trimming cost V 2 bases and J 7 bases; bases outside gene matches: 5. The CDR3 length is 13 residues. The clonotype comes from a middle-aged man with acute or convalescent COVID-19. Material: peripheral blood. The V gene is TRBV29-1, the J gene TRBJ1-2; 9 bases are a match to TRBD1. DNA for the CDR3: TGCAGCGTTGAAAAAACAGGGGGCTTTGGCTACACCTTC. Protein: CSVEKTGGFGYTF.